The clone carrying this TCR beta chain has just a few counts. Antigen specificity is unknown. By quantitative 5'-RACE with molecular barcodes, the TCR beta libraries were made. TCRdb analysed the 5' RACE reads with MiXCR anew, one entry per CDR3 protein. The table has over 150,000 distinct CDR3 sequences, 9.5% to 15% seen once. CDR1 is SGHRS and CDR2 is YFSETQ in the germline V gene. After removal of 4 bases from V and 0 bases from J, the junction contained 4 bases not matched to a gene. The CDR3 is made up of 15 amino acids. This sample is drawn from a study of CD8 T cells in ankylosing spondylitis. Study-level findings and limits: From matched ankylosing spondylitis synovial fluid, disease-linked clones were reportedly recovered at significantly enriched levels. Earlier literature documents some of the motif variants in reactive arthritis synovial fluid and blood. Among TCR beta sequences, a motif of roughly 8 highly homologous variants appeared characteristic of ankylosing spondylitis blood.

The sample taken for sequencing was blood, either unsorted or a sorted T cell fraction (not recorded which). This chain links TRBV5-1 with TRBJ2-1; TRBD1 aligns across 7 bases. This TCR came from a male donor with ankylosing spondylitis or in good health (not recorded which). For the CDR3, the DNA is TGCGCCAGCAGCCCCGGACAGGACTCCTACAATGAGCAGTTCTTC. Translated, it gives CASSPGQDSYNEQFF.